What follows are 26 T cell receptor beta chains derived from one specimen sequenced in a study of graft-versus-host responses after intestinal transplantation. The protocol was immunoSEQ multiplex PCR, while the TCRdb copy is restricted to in-frame clones and leaves out a portion. The table lists some 86,000 clones, less than 90% of them singletons. Which antigens these TCRs recognize remains unknown. Sequenced here: unstimulated CD4+ T cells sorted from spleen or lymph node cells, sampled before transplant. These receptor sequences come from a human donor who was the organ donor for an intestinal transplant.

This rearrangement joins TRBV6-1 to TRBJ2-3, with 8 bases fitting TRBD2. Germline V gene data show CDR1 as MNHNS and CDR2 as SASEGT. The trim removed 8 bases at V and 1 base at J, leaving 2 bases unmatched. The CDR3 runs 13 residues. The DNA of the CDR3 is TGTGCCAGCGTAGCGGGGCGCACAGATACGCAGTATTTT. Translation gives CASVAGRTDTQYF.

The chain recombines TRBV7-3 with TRBJ1-1; D unresolved. CDR1 and CDR2 from the germline V gene are SGHTA and FQGTGA. V lost 3 bases to trimming and J lost 10 bases, with 15 bases between them. The CDR3 totals 13 residues. CDR3 sequence (DNA): TGTGCCAGCAGCTTCGATGGGGAAGGGAGAGCTTTCTTT. It codes for CASSFDGEGRAFF.

This clone was seen only a few times. The chain recombines TRBV5-4 with TRBJ2-3; 11 bases agree with TRBD2. V was clipped by 3 bases and J by 2 bases; unmatched bases: 5. Germline loops: CDR1 SGHNT, CDR2 YYREEE (reference sequence). The CDR3 is made up of 16 amino acids. The DNA for the CDR3 is TGTGCCAGCAGCTACACTAGCGGGAGCCCCACAGATACGCAGTATTTT. This codes for CASSYTSGSPTDTQYF.

The chain links TRBV4-2 to TRBJ2-7, with D tentatively TRBD2 (5 bases). CDR3 length: 15 residues. In germline, CDR1 is LGHNA, CDR2 YNFKEQ. The V end lost 1 base, the J end lost 3 bases, and 13 bases lay between the germline ends. The CDR3 nucleotides read TGTGCCAGCAGCCAAGCGCACAAGGACTTCTACGAGCAGTACTTC. Translation: CASSQAHKDFYEQYF.

The genes are TRBV27 and TRBJ2-2; weak D call: TRBD1 (6 bases). V was cut by 4 bases and J by 3 bases, with 12 bases left in between. This CDR3 spans 15 amino acids. Germline V gene data show CDR1 as MNHEY and CDR2 as SMNVEV (reference sequence). The CDR3 here is CASSSVRGYTGELFF. For the CDR3, the DNA is TGTGCCAGCAGTTCTGTAAGGGGGTACACCGGGGAGCTGTTTTTT.

The chain is built from TRBV10-3 and TRBJ2-7, with D uncertain. Between the trimmed V and J ends, which lost 11 bases and 1 base, there was a span of 18 bases. The CDR3 is 14 amino acids. The germline CDR1 and CDR2 sequences are ENHRY and SYGVKD. CDR3 in DNA: TGTGCCGTGAAGAACGGGTCTTCTTCCTACGAGCAGTACTTC. It codes for CAVKNGSSSYEQYF.

This rearrangement joins TRBV1 to TRBJ2-3; TRBD2 is taken as the D call from the table, unchecked against the DNA. TRBV1 is deemed a pseudogene. The CDR3 consists of 16 residues. CDR3 DNA sequence: TGCACCAGCAGCCACGGCAGTTCTAGCGCCACAGATACGCAGTATTTT. Its protein is CTSSHGSSSATDTQYF.

The V and J genes are TRBV7-2 and TRBJ2-3; D gene unclear. V was clipped by 0 bases and J by 2 bases, with 9 bases between them. The length of the CDR3 is 15 residues. Germline loops: CDR1 SGHTA, CDR2 FQGNSA. CDR3 amino acids: CASSLAQPHTDTQYF. Here the CDR3 DNA reads TGTGCCAGCAGCTTAGCACAGCCCCACACAGATACGCAGTATTTT.

This clone was recorded once. The chain carries TRBV4-1 and TRBJ2-7; 7 nucleotides line up with TRBD1. Trimming cost V 4 bases and J 4 bases; bases outside gene matches: 7. This CDR3 has 14 amino acids. CDR1 is MGHRA and CDR2 is YSYEKL in the germline V gene. The CDR3 sequence is CASSPGTELYEQYF. The CDR3, as DNA: TGCGCCAGCAGCCCCGGGACAGAGCTATACGAGCAGTACTTC.

The rearrangement joins TRBV6-5 to TRBJ1-4; D remains ambiguous. The CDR3 extends over 15 amino acids. Trimming removed 2 bases from V and 8 bases from J, with 15 bases in between. Germline V gene sequence: CDR1 MNHEY, CDR2 SVGAGI. CDR3 sequence: CASSYHQPSREKLFF. CDR3 DNA: TGTGCCAGCAGTTACCACCAGCCTTCGAGGGAAAAACTGTTTTTT.

The V gene is TRBV4-1, the J gene TRBJ2-3; no clear D gene. V shed 4 bases and J shed 6 bases, with 8 bases lying between them. The CDR3 consists of 12 residues. Germline values: CDR1 MGHRA, CDR2 YSYEKL. The DNA for the CDR3 is TGCGCCAGCAGCCCTCCTATGGATACGCAGTATTTT. It is translated as CASSPPMDTQYF.

V gene TRBV7-2 combines with J gene TRBJ2-2, with 7 bases that match TRBD2. The J segment lost 4 bases and the V segment lost 4 bases, leaving 3 bases of the junction unmatched. The CDR3 spans 14 residues. Per the germline V gene, CDR1 is SGHTA and CDR2 is FQGNSA. The CDR3 spells CASSSGLVTGELFF. As DNA, the CDR3 is TGTGCCAGCAGCTCCGGACTAGTCACCGGGGAGCTGTTTTTT.

A single count supports this clone. V gene TRBV5-1 combines with J gene TRBJ1-4; D is uncertain. This CDR3 region has 12 residues. V was pared by 0 bases and J by 8 bases, with 5 bases between. Germline V gene sequence: CDR1 SGHRS, CDR2 YFSETQ. CDR3 in amino acids: CASSLEAEKLFF. DNA of the CDR3: TGCGCCAGCAGCTTGGAAGCCGAAAAACTGTTTTTT.

The chain uses TRBV9 and TRBJ1-4; D is undetermined. The germline CDR1 and CDR2 sequences are SGDLS and YYNGEE. Deletions cut 0 bases from V and 8 bases from J, with 11 bases between. The CDR3 has 14 residues. CDR3 protein: CASSVGAGKEKLFF. The CDR3 nucleotides read TGTGCCAGCAGCGTAGGAGCAGGCAAAGAAAAACTGTTTTTT.

The V and J genes are TRBV9 and TRBJ1-1, with D unclear. The length of the CDR3 is 14 residues. The germline CDR1 and CDR2 sequences are SGDLS and YYNGEE. Trimming took off 1 base at V and 4 bases at J, with 11 bases between the two ends. The CDR3 coding sequence is TGTGCCAGCAGCGTACGGAGGGATGGCACTGAAGCTTTCTTT. Its protein product is CASSVRRDGTEAFF.

This clone was seen a single time. V gene TRBV7-3 combines with J gene TRBJ2-6, with 10 bases lining up with TRBD2. CDR3 length: 17 residues. The ends lost 5 bases at V and 4 bases at J; junction bases unmatched: 8. From germline, CDR1 is SGHTA and CDR2 FQGTGA. The CDR3 nucleotides read TGTGCCAGCAGCCCTAGCGGGAGATGGTCCGGGGCCAACGTCCTGACTTTC. Amino acid sequence: CASSPSGRWSGANVLTF.

The chain links TRBV28 to TRBJ1-6, with D possibly being TRBD1 (6 bases). Trimming stripped 6 bases from V and 10 bases from J, with 16 bases between. This CDR3 contains 14 residues. Germline V gives CDR1 MDHEN, CDR2 SYDVKM. The DNA for the CDR3 is TGTGCCAGCAGGCCCGCAGGGGAGGGGTCACCCCTCCACTTT. It specifies CASRPAGEGSPLHF.

This chain connects TRBV9 to TRBJ2-5; 12 positions agree with TRBD2. The CDR3 runs to 18 residues. Germline CDR1 and CDR2: SGDLS and YYNGEE. Trimming took 4 bases from V and 7 from J; bases not matched to a gene: 17. As DNA, the CDR3 is TGTGCCAGCAGCACCGGGGTCCCTAGCGGGGGGGTCCGAGGGACCCAGTACTTC. Its protein product is CASSTGVPSGGVRGTQYF.

The sample holds one count of this clone. The chain has TRBV11-2 and TRBJ2-2; no clear D gene. This CDR3 region has 14 residues. Looked up from germline, CDR1 is SGHAT and CDR2 is FQNNGV. Trimming left V 4 bases short and J 2 bases short, with 8 bases between. CDR3 sequence (DNA): TGTGCCAGCAGCTCCATGAGAAACACCGGGGAGCTGTTTTTT. Translated, it gives CASSSMRNTGELFF.

This clone has a single count. The chain carries TRBV28 and TRBJ2-5, with D maybe TRBD2 (5 bases). Trimming left V 0 bases short and J 5 bases short, with 10 bases between. CDR1 and CDR2 (germline): MDHEN, SYDVKM. The CDR3 has 14 amino acids. The CDR3 region is CASSLWSRGETQYF. For the CDR3, the DNA is TGTGCCAGCAGTTTATGGTCCCGAGGGGAGACCCAGTACTTC.

The chain couples TRBV5-1 to TRBJ2-2; the D is unclear. The CDR3 is 14 residues long. Trimming took off 0 bases at V and 7 bases at J, with 10 bases between the two ends. Germline CDR1 SGHRS, CDR2 YFSETQ. CDR3 coding DNA: TGCGCCAGCAGCTTGGTCCTAACGGGCGGGGAGCTGTTTTTT. It yields the protein CASSLVLTGGELFF.

In the case of this clone: The junction and the germline gene differ at one end; a read error may be behind it. V gene TRBV6-1 combines with J gene TRBJ1-1; D is uncertain. Germline V gives CDR1 MNHNS, CDR2 SASEGT. The CDR3 spans 11 residues. CDR3 nucleotides: TGTGCCAGCAGTTACGCCACTCAAGCTTTCTTT. Translation: CASSYATQAFF.

The chain carries TRBV4-3 and TRBJ2-3, with 7 bases lining up with TRBD2. This CDR3 has 16 residues. The germline gives CDR1 LGHNA, CDR2 YSLEER. Trimming cost V 6 bases and J 1 base; bases outside gene matches: 10. CDR3 region: CASRPRGGRGTDTQYF. Written as DNA, the CDR3 is TGCGCCAGCAGGCCCCGCGGGGGTAGGGGCACAGATACGCAGTATTTT.

CDR3 loop: CASSYSGAGEQYF. CDR3 bases: TGTGCCAGCAGCTATAGCGGGGCCGGGGAGCAGTACTTC. This chain links TRBV13 with TRBJ2-7, with 8 positions matching TRBD2. J was trimmed by 7 bases and V by 4 bases; bases with no gene match: 6. Germline CDR1 and CDR2: PRHDT and FYEKMQ (reference sequence). This CDR3 is 13 amino acids long. Full variable domain (remainder filled in from reference TRBV13 and TRBJ2-7): AAGVIQSPRHLIKEKRETATLKCYPIPRHDTVYWYQQGPGQDPQFLISFYEKMQSDKGSIPDRFSAQQFSDYHSELNMSSLELGDSALYFCASSYSGAGEQYFGPGTRLTVT.

This chain uses TRBV28 with TRBJ1-4; D is undetermined. Per the germline V gene, CDR1 is MDHEN and CDR2 is SYDVKM. The V and J ends lost 4 bases and 7 bases respectively, with 13 bases between them. The CDR3 sequence is 14 residues long. The CDR3 region is CASSSRLTSEKLFF. CDR3 bases: TGTGCCAGCAGTTCGAGATTAACCTCTGAAAAACTGTTTTTT.

CDR3 residues: CASSSRTAYGYTF. The DNA of the CDR3 is TGCGCCAGCAGCTCTCGGACAGCCTATGGCTACACCTTC. The chain couples TRBV4-1 to TRBJ1-2; possible D gene TRBD1, 6 bases. This CDR3 comprises 13 residues. With 5 bases removed from V and 4 bases from J, the gap between germline ends came to 11 bases. CDR1 MGHRA and CDR2 YSYEKL come from the germline V gene.